Each of the 28 T cell receptor beta chains below was sequenced from the same sample in a study of T cells in localized non-small cell lung cancer. Clones were sequenced by immunoSEQ multiplex PCR, and TCRdb holds only the in-frame ones, with some missing. The sample lists 31,000 or so clones, around 80% occurring once. The sample was peripheral blood, taken before any cancer treatment. These receptors were collected from a male donor aged 60 or over with stage III squamous cell lung carcinoma.

This clone was seen a handful of times. The CDR3 protein is CASSPLFSRQGHGANVLTF. CDR3 DNA sequence: TGTGCCAGCAGCCCCCTATTCTCCAGACAGGGGCACGGGGCCAACGTCCTGACTTTC. The chain has TRBV14 and TRBJ2-6; the match to TRBD1 covers 8 bases. CDR3 size: 19 residues. The germline gives CDR1 SGHDN, CDR2 FVKESK. Trimming removed 4 bases from V and 4 bases from J; junction bases left unmatched: 15.

The V call is TRBV2, the J call TRBJ2-1; 9 positions match TRBD2. The CDR3 covers 14 residues. The V segment lost 7 bases and the J segment 6 bases; nucleotides outside the gene matches: 7. Germline-derived CDR1 and CDR2 are SNHLY and FYNNEI. The CDR3 here is CASIQGGGGNEQFF. As DNA, the CDR3 is TGTGCCAGCATTCAGGGCGGGGGGGGCAATGAGCAGTTCTTC.

The V gene is TRBV29-1, the J gene TRBJ2-1; a weak D match, TRBD1 (5 bases). This CDR3 has 13 residues. CDR1 and CDR2 from the germline V gene are SQVTM and ANQGSEA. Trimming removed 2 bases from V and 8 bases from J, with 13 bases in between. CDR3 loop: CSVEPAGIYEQFF. The CDR3, as DNA: TGCAGCGTTGAACCTGCAGGGATATATGAGCAGTTCTTC.

The chain carries TRBV4-3 and TRBJ2-1; D is perhaps TRBD1 (6 bases). The CDR3 is 14 residues long. V lost 1 base, J lost 3 bases, and 7 bases lay in between. Germline assignment: CDR1 LGHNA and CDR2 YSLEER. The CDR3 nucleotides are TGCGCCAGCAGCCAAGCGGACAGCTACAATGAGCAGTTCTTC. As protein: CASSQADSYNEQFF.

The V gene is TRBV5-1, the J gene TRBJ2-7; either TRBD1 or TRBD2 may supply D (5 bases each). V lost 3 bases and J 0 bases, leaving 10 bases between the germline ends. The germline V gene encodes CDR1 SGHRS and CDR2 YFSETQ. The CDR3 covers 14 residues. In DNA, the CDR3 is TGCGCCAGCAGCTCCACAGGAGGCTCCTACGAGCAGTACTTC. The encoded protein is CASSSTGGSYEQYF.

The chain is built from TRBV10-3 and TRBJ2-3; 11 bases agree with TRBD2. Per the germline V gene, CDR1 is ENHRY and CDR2 is SYGVKD. The CDR3 is 16 amino acids. V shed 3 bases and J 4 bases; nucleotides not matched to a gene: 6. The CDR3 reads CAISDGTSGRSDTQYF. The DNA of the CDR3 is TGTGCCATCAGTGACGGGACTAGCGGACGATCAGATACGCAGTATTTT.

This chain uses TRBV5-8 with TRBJ2-1; maybe TRBD2 (5 bases). This CDR3 has 15 residues. V lost 0 bases and J lost 1, with 8 bases in between. CDR1 and CDR2 from the germline V gene are SGHTS and YDEGEE. The CDR3 sequence: CASSLERGSYNEQFF. The CDR3 bases are TGTGCCAGCAGCTTGGAGCGAGGGTCCTACAATGAGCAGTTCTTC. Full variable domain (rest looked up from reference TRBV5-8 and TRBJ2-1): EAGVTQSPTHLIKTRGQQATLRCSPISGHTSVYWYQQALGLGLQFLLWYDEGEERNRGNFPPRFSGRQFPNYSSELNVNALELEDSALYLCASSLERGSYNEQFFGPGTRLTVL.

The chain couples TRBV7-2 to TRBJ1-6; TRBD1 might be the D (5 bases). Looked up from germline, CDR1 is SGHTA and CDR2 is FQGNSA. The CDR3 covers 15 residues. V lost 5 bases to trimming and J lost 18 bases, with 26 bases between them. The CDR3 DNA reads TGTGCCAGCAGCCTCGCGCGGGGCGGTCCTAGGTCCCCCCACTTT. Protein sequence: CASSLARGGPRSPHF. Full variable domain (rest looked up from reference TRBV7-2 and TRBJ1-6): GAGVSQSPSNKVTEKGKDVELRCDPISGHTALYWYRQSLGQGLEFLIYFQGNSAPDKSGLPSDRFSAERTGGSVSTLTIQRTQQEDSAVYLCASSLARGGPRSPHFGNGTRLTVT.

The rearrangement links TRBV7-8 to TRBJ1-4; D gene uncertain. With 3 bases removed from V and 4 bases from J, the gap between germline ends came to 15 bases. The CDR3 contains 16 residues. Per germline, CDR1 SGHVS and CDR2 FQNEAQ. CDR3 residues: CASSLDRFGFNEKLFF. CDR3 in DNA: TGTGCCAGCAGCTTGGACCGCTTCGGCTTTAATGAAAAACTGTTTTTT.

This chain uses TRBV6-5 with TRBJ2-1; D is unresolved. Trimming removed 1 base at V and 0 bases at J, with 7 bases between. The CDR3 runs to 15 residues. Germline V gene sequence: CDR1 MNHEY, CDR2 SVGAGI. The CDR3 bases are TGTGCCAGCAGTTACTGGGTGGACTCCTACAATGAGCAGTTCTTC. It codes for CASSYWVDSYNEQFF.

J is TRBJ1-3 and V is TRBV6-4, with TRBD1 identical over 8 bases. The germline V gene has CDR1 MRHNA and CDR2 SNTAGT. Trimming cost V 4 bases and J 0 bases; bases outside gene matches: 8. This CDR3 comprises 17 residues. This chain's CDR3 is CASSVRQGHFSGNTIYF. CDR3 nucleotides: TGTGCCAGCAGTGTCCGACAGGGGCACTTCTCTGGAAACACCATATATTTT.

The chain has TRBV7-2 and TRBJ1-3; D unclear. The J call may be mistaken, given a closer DNA end match to TRBJ2-2. Germline CDR1 reads SGHTA; CDR2 reads FQGNSA. The CDR3 sequence is 16 residues long. The CDR3 region has the DNA TGTGCCAGCAGCTTAGCTTCTTTCGCGAACACCGGGGAGCTGTTTTTT. Translating gives CASSLASFANTGELFF.

V is TRBV19 and J is TRBJ1-3; D is unresolved. The V end lost 7 bases, the J end lost 4 bases, and 14 bases lay between the germline ends. There are 14 residues in the CDR3. The germline V gene has CDR1 LNHDA and CDR2 SQIVND (reference sequence). CDR3 region: CASINFGVGNTIYF. In DNA, the CDR3 is TGTGCCAGTATTAATTTTGGAGTCGGAAACACCATATATTTT.

The V and J genes are TRBV19 and TRBJ1-2; D ambiguous. This CDR3 is 15 amino acids long. The germline V and J ends were trimmed by 1 base and 0 bases, with 9 bases remaining between them. Germline CDR1 is LNHDA and CDR2 is SQIVND (reference sequence). CDR3 coding DNA: TGTGCCAGTAGTATAGTAAGCGTGACTAACTATGGCTACACCTTC. Translating gives CASSIVSVTNYGYTF.

The rearrangement links TRBV14 to TRBJ1-5; D is uncertain. There are 18 residues in the CDR3. In germline, CDR1 is SGHDN, CDR2 FVKESK. V dropped 0 bases and J dropped 3 bases, with 18 bases sitting between them. In DNA form, the CDR3 reads TGTGCCAGCAGCCAAGAGGTGGAAGGTGCTCAAATCAATCAGCCCCAGCATTTT. It is translated as CASSQEVEGAQINQPQHF.

J is TRBJ2-3 and V is TRBV5-4, with D tentatively TRBD1 or TRBD2 (5 bases each). This CDR3 contains 16 residues. Germline loops: CDR1 SGHNT, CDR2 YYREEE (reference sequence). V gave up 2 bases and J gave up 0 bases, with 13 bases separating them. The DNA for the CDR3 is TGTGCCAGCAGCTTTGGGGCTAGCTCAAGCACAGATACGCAGTATTTT. It codes for CASSFGASSSTDTQYF.

The sample holds a few counts of this clone. The V and J genes are TRBV7-9 and TRBJ2-1; D is unresolved. Germline V gene data show CDR1 as SEHNR and CDR2 as FQNEAQ (reference sequence). With 1 base removed from V and 9 bases from J, the gap between germline ends came to 13 bases. This CDR3 comprises 14 residues. The CDR3 region is CASSLVLTLAEQFF. In DNA, the CDR3 is TGTGCCAGCAGCTTAGTCCTGACGTTGGCTGAGCAGTTCTTC.

V usage is TRBV18 and J usage is TRBJ2-2; no definite D call. Germline CDR1 is KGHSH and CDR2 is LQKENI. The CDR3 loop spans 17 amino acids. Trimming took off 3 bases at V and 8 bases at J, with 22 bases between the two ends. CDR3 in amino acids: CASSPLPEGAVTGELFF. CDR3 nucleotide sequence: TGTGCCAGCTCACCTCTCCCGGAAGGCGCTGTCACGGGGGAGCTGTTTTTT. Based on the CDR3 plus reference TRBV18 and TRBJ2-2, the full variable domain is NAGVMQNPRHLVRRRGQEARLRCSPMKGHSHVYWYRQLPEEGLKFMVYLQKENIIDESGMPKERFSAEFPKEGPSILRIQQVVRGDSAAYFCASSPLPEGAVTGELFFGEGSRLTVL.

V is TRBV5-1 and J is TRBJ2-5; possible D gene TRBD2, 5 bases. Germline V gives CDR1 SGHRS, CDR2 YFSETQ. V lost 3 bases to trimming and J lost 0 bases, with 6 bases between them. The CDR3 has 13 residues. The CDR3 DNA reads TGCGCCAGCAGCTCCGGGGACCAAGAGACCCAGTACTTC. It yields the protein CASSSGDQETQYF.

The chain uses TRBV4-1 and TRBJ2-2, with 13 bases aligning to TRBD2. After removal of 4 bases from V and 1 base from J, the junction contained 3 bases not matched to a gene. Germline V gene lookup returns CDR1 MGHRA and CDR2 YSYEKL. CDR3 size: 17 residues. The CDR3 loop reads CASSPRLAGGNTGELFF. The CDR3 DNA reads as TGCGCCAGCAGCCCCCGACTAGCGGGGGGGAACACCGGGGAGCTGTTTTTT.

V usage is TRBV5-1 and J usage is TRBJ2-5; 8 bases map to TRBD1. CDR3 length equals 14 residues. V lost 4 bases and J lost 1; bases outside the gene matches: 3. The germline V gene has CDR1 SGHRS and CDR2 YFSETQ. CDR3 in amino acids: CASSQGQVQETQYF. CDR3 bases: TGCGCCAGCAGCCAGGGACAGGTCCAAGAGACCCAGTACTTC.

This clone was seen only a few times. The J gene is TRBJ2-1, the V gene TRBV6-5; tentatively, D is TRBD2 (6 bases). CDR1 MNHEY and CDR2 SVGAGI come from the germline V gene. V was clipped by 4 bases and J by 9 bases, with 7 bases between them. The CDR3 has 11 amino acids. The CDR3 loop is CASSSGGEQFF. In DNA form, the CDR3 reads TGTGCCAGCAGTTCCGGGGGTGAGCAGTTCTTC.

CDR3 sequence: CASSFRTSPEWYF. Written as DNA, the CDR3 is TGTGCCAGCAGCTTTCGGACTAGCCCAGAATGGTACTTC. The gene calls are TRBV7-9 and TRBJ2-7; 8 bases map to TRBD2. V was pared by 3 bases and J by 12 bases, with 10 bases of the junction left unmatched. Germline V lookup: CDR1 SEHNR, CDR2 FQNEAQ (reference sequence). This CDR3 has 13 residues.

The chain has TRBV19 and TRBJ1-5, with a possible D match to TRBD1 (6 bases). V dropped 3 bases and J dropped 4 bases, with 13 bases sitting between them. The CDR3 runs 15 residues. Germline V CDR1 and CDR2: LNHDA, SQIVND (reference sequence). The CDR3 here is CASSMGALVNQPQHF. The CDR3 bases are TGTGCCAGTAGTATGGGGGCCTTGGTGAATCAGCCCCAGCATTTT.

The genes are TRBV5-1 and TRBJ2-2; maybe TRBD1 (6 bases). The germline CDR1 and CDR2 sequences are SGHRS and YFSETQ. This CDR3 contains 14 residues. V lost 0 bases and J 6 bases, leaving 9 bases between the germline ends. The CDR3 region has the DNA TGCGCCAGCAGCTTGGGCAGGGGTTCCGGGGAGCTGTTTTTT. As protein: CASSLGRGSGELFF.

The chain combines TRBV28 with TRBJ1-2; 11 bases align to TRBD1. After removal of 5 bases from V and 6 bases from J, the junction contained 11 bases not matched to a gene. This CDR3 is 16 amino acids long. Germline CDR1 reads MDHEN; CDR2 reads SYDVKM. This chain's CDR3 is CASSPPARDRGDGYTF. CDR3 sequence (DNA): TGTGCCAGCAGTCCCCCTGCCCGGGACAGGGGGGATGGCTACACCTTC.

The rearrangement joins TRBV19 to TRBJ2-1; a possible D gene is TRBD1 (6 bases). The V and J ends lost 4 bases and 6 bases respectively, with 19 bases between them. The CDR3 length is 16 residues. Germline assignment: CDR1 LNHDA and CDR2 SQIVND (reference sequence). Written as DNA, the CDR3 is TGTGCCAGTAGTAAAACAGGGCAAACCTTCGGCAATGAGCAGTTCTTC. Translating it yields CASSKTGQTFGNEQFF. The whole variable domain, filled in from reference TRBV19 and TRBJ2-1, reads DGGITQSPKYLFRKEGQNVTLSCEQNLNHDAMYWYRQDPGQGLRLIYYSQIVNDFQKGDIAEGYSVSREKKESFPLTVTSAQKNPTAFYLCASSKTGQTFGNEQFFGPGTRLTVL.

This clone was seen a single time. The V call is TRBV4-1, the J call TRBJ2-1; maybe TRBD1 (6 bases). Trimming took 1 base from V and 4 from J, leaving 14 bases between them. The CDR3 contains 16 residues. The germline gives CDR1 MGHRA, CDR2 YSYEKL. CDR3: CASSQVPGQAYNEQFF. The CDR3 DNA follows: TGCGCCAGCAGCCAAGTTCCGGGACAAGCTTACAATGAGCAGTTCTTC.